These T cell receptor beta chains were read from a single sample in a study of blood T cell repertoires in COVID-19. Using immunoSEQ multiplex PCR, the repertoire was profiled, and TCRdb retains in-frame clones only, with some absent. The repertoire consists of more than 100,000 clones, with around 88% occurring once and the leading ten covering about 3.2%. The specimen sequenced was peripheral blood. The origin of the receptors is a human donor in a cohort sampled during active COVID-19. Both conserved end residues are part of each CDR3. Each record gives: D gene, J gene, V gene, clone size, CDR3 protein, CDR3 DNA. The D gene is left open where the match is weak. Rows give clone size only sometimes, using once, few, many, or a class for an expanded clone.

TRBD1	TRBJ1-1	TRBV29-1	NA	CSVRTGINTEAFF	TGCAGCGTTCGGACAGGGATAAACACTGAAGCTTTCTTT
TRBD2	TRBJ2-4	TRBV30	NA	CAWSMRGQGLAGGLLAKNIQYF	TGTGCCTGGAGTATGAGGGGGCAGGGACTAGCGGGAGGGCTTTTAGCCAAAAACATTCAGTACTTC
TRBD2	TRBJ2-2	TRBV5-6	NA	CASSLVLAVTGELFF	TGTGCCAGCAGCTTGGTACTAGCGGTTACCGGGGAGCTGTTTTTT
TRBD1	TRBJ2-7	TRBV5-1	NA	CASRKVFNPGSGGYEQYF	TGCGCCAGCAGAAAGGTTTTCAACCCAGGGTCAGGGGGTTACGAGCAGTACTTC
TRBD2	TRBJ2-7	TRBV12-3/TRBV12-4	NA	CASSPRGGSEQYF	TGTGCCAGCAGCCCCCGGGGGGGGAGCGAGCAGTACTTC
NA	TRBJ1-1	TRBV29-1	NA	CSVGGTEAFF	TGCAGCGTGGGGGGCACTGAAGCTTTCTTT
TRBD2	TRBJ2-7	TRBV4-2	once	CASSQVGGGAYEQYF	TGTGCCAGCAGCCAAGTCGGCGGGGGGGCCTACGAGCAGTACTTC
TRBD2	TRBJ2-5	TRBV5-1	NA	CASSSGGARETQYF	TGCGCCAGCAGCTCCGGGGGGGCTCGGGAGACCCAGTACTTC
TRBD1	TRBJ1-2	TRBV7-8	NA	CASSPTPLYWGQGAYGYTF	TGTGCCAGCAGCCCTACACCCCTCTACTGGGGACAGGGGGCCTATGGCTACACCTTC
NA	TRBJ2-3	TRBV7-2	NA	CASSLGLGTDTQYF	TGTGCCAGCAGCTTAGGCCTAGGCACAGATACGCAGTATTTT
NA	TRBJ2-7	TRBV2	NA	CASKGQRFSYEQYF	TGTGCCAGCAAAGGACAGCGATTCTCCTACGAGCAGTACTTC
NA	TRBJ2-7	TRBV4-2	NA	CASSQADRPYEQYF	TGTGCCAGCAGCCAAGCAGACAGACCTTACGAGCAGTACTTC
NA	TRBJ1-6	TRBV30	NA	CANGGVPNSPLHF	TGTGCGAATGGGGGGGTGCCCAATTCACCCCTCCACTTT
NA	TRBJ1-4	TRBV13	NA	CASSLGLRQFNEKLFF	TGTGCCAGCAGCTTAGGCCTAAGACAGTTTAATGAAAAACTGTTTTTT
NA	TRBJ1-1	TRBV6-9	NA	CASRQHLNTEAFF	TGTGCCAGCAGGCAACATCTGAACACTGAAGCTTTCTTT
TRBD1	TRBJ1-2	TRBV7-2	NA	CASSLHGAGTGNYGYTF	TGTGCCAGCAGCCTTCACGGGGCCGGGACAGGGAACTATGGCTACACCTTC
NA	TRBJ2-4	TRBV4-2	few	CASSQGGAPKNIQYF	TGTGCCAGCAGCCAAGGGGGCGCTCCCAAAAACATTCAGTACTTC
TRBD2	TRBJ2-5	TRBV19	NA	CASRGTGLAGRETQYF	TGTGCCAGTAGGGGCACGGGACTAGCGGGTCGAGAGACCCAGTACTTC
NA	TRBJ2-5	TRBV5-4	NA	CASSPSPRGQETQYF	TGTGCCAGCAGCCCCTCCCCCAGGGGCCAAGAGACCCAGTACTTC
NA	TRBJ1-2	TRBV11-2	NA	CASSLAPDSTNGYTF	TGTGCCAGCAGCTTAGCTCCGGACAGTACGAATGGCTACACCTTC
TRBD2	TRBJ2-1	TRBV29-1	NA	CSVVLLAGGYNEQFF	TGCAGCGTTGTCCTACTAGCGGGGGGCTACAATGAGCAGTTCTTC
NA	TRBJ2-7	TRBV7-2	NA	CASSLGRGSYEQYF	TGTGCCAGCAGCCTCGGCCGGGGCTCCTACGAGCAGTACTTC
TRBD1	TRBJ2-7	TRBV13	NA	CASSPGTGGPHEQYF	TGTGCCAGCAGCCCAGGGACAGGGGGTCCCCACGAGCAGTACTTC
NA	TRBJ2-2	TRBV28	NA	CASSPTTPHTGELFF	TGTGCCAGCAGTCCTACTACCCCCCACACCGGGGAGCTGTTTTTT
TRBD2	TRBJ2-5	TRBV13	NA	CASSLGVGTSGGPPHF	TGTGCCAGCAGCTTAGGCGTTGGGACTAGCGGGGGGCCCCCTCACTTC
TRBD1	TRBJ2-5	TRBV2	NA	CASSAIRTGQETQYF	TGTGCCAGCAGTGCCATCCGGACAGGGCAAGAGACCCAGTACTTC
TRBD1	TRBJ1-6	TRBV30	NA	CAWRGTGGGNNSPLHF	TGTGCCTGGAGGGGGACAGGGGGCGGAAATAATTCACCCCTCCACTTT
NA	TRBJ1-3	TRBV7-2	NA	CASSPSAQTAGNTIYF	TGTGCCAGCAGCCCGTCCGCACAAACAGCCGGAAACACCATATATTTT
NA	TRBJ2-1	TRBV24-1	NA	CATSDIVSSYNEQFF	TGTGCCACCAGTGATATAGTGAGCTCCTACAATGAGCAGTTCTTC
TRBD1	TRBJ1-5	TRBV6-1	once	CASSENRGEQPQHF	TGTGCCAGCAGTGAGAACAGGGGAGAACAGCCCCAGCATTTT
NA	TRBJ1-5	TRBV18	NA	CASSPLPQHF	TGTGCCAGCTCCCCTCTGCCCCAGCATTTT
NA	TRBJ1-2	TRBV5-1	few	CASSLGRGGHYGYTF	TGCGCCAGCAGCTTGGGACGGGGGGGACACTATGGCTACACCTTC
TRBD2	TRBJ2-7	TRBV10-1	NA	CASSELAGERYEQYF	TGCGCCAGCAGTGAACTAGCGGGAGAGAGGTACGAGCAGTACTTC
NA	TRBJ2-2	TRBV7-3	NA	CASSPINTGELFF	TGTGCCAGCAGCCCTATAAACACCGGGGAGCTGTTTTTT
TRBD1	TRBJ1-5	TRBV28	NA	CASSSTGGHQPQHF	TGTGCCAGCAGTTCGACAGGGGGTCACCAGCCCCAGCATTTT